This TCR beta chain was captured by sequencing in a study of cytomegalovirus exposure and HLA in healthy donors. Findings and caveats of the study: In vitro experiments confirmed that three CMV-associated chains were specific for CMV antigens. Rare TCR sequences dominated, though some public TCRs recurred in many donors. The listing of approximately 160 TCR beta chains classed them as cytomegalovirus-associated.

V was pared by 3 bases and J by 10 bases, with 11 bases of the junction left unmatched. Germline values: CDR1 MGHRA, CDR2 YSYEKL. The CDR3 loop spans 16 amino acids. A note on this clone: Its antigen is still unknown.

Measured with immunoSEQ multiplex PCR; TCRdb has only the in-frame clones, and not every one. The top ten clones hold more than 1% of a sample with 70,000 to 75,000 clones, about 94% of them seen once. The chain is built from TRBV4-1 and TRBJ2-1; 11 nucleotides align to TRBD2. Sequenced sample: PBMCs. This TCR was recovered from a woman between 18 and 29 years old in good health and CMV-seronegative. The chain's CDR3 is CASSQIISGGAREQFF. CDR3 nucleotide sequence: TGCGCCAGCAGCCAGATAATTAGCGGGGGGGCCCGAGAGCAGTTCTTC.